This T cell receptor beta chain was recovered during a study of OX40 agonist ivuxolimab in advanced cancers. On the study more broadly: The patients received agonistic anti-OX40 (CD134) antibody ivuxolimab. Melanoma, hepatocellular carcinoma, head and neck or renal cell cancer occurred in dose-escalation patients. One patient with hepatocellular carcinoma and two with cutaneous melanoma, three in all, had partial responses.

Measured with immunoSEQ multiplex PCR; TCRdb has only the in-frame clones, and not every one. The data show roughly 76,000 clones, roughly 90% seen once. Germline V lookup: CDR1 SNHLY, CDR2 FYNNEI. J lost 8 bases, V lost 7 bases, and 11 bases had no gene match. CDR3 size: 14 residues. Remarks on this clone: Antigen specificity is unknown.

General study results and limits: Low clonal expansion, among the lowest seen, marked partial responders at 0.1-3.0 mg/kg.

The TCR originated in an adult with an advanced solid tumor such as melanoma, head and neck, liver or kidney cancer. This sequence joins TRBV2 and TRBJ2-1; TRBD2 agrees at 7 bases. Sequencing used CD4+ or CD8+ T cells sorted from blood, obtained in a trial of the OX40 agonist ivuxolimab. This chain's CDR3 is CASIGLVEGYEQFF. The DNA of the CDR3 is TGTGCCAGCATTGGACTAGTTGAGGGCTATGAGCAGTTCTTC.